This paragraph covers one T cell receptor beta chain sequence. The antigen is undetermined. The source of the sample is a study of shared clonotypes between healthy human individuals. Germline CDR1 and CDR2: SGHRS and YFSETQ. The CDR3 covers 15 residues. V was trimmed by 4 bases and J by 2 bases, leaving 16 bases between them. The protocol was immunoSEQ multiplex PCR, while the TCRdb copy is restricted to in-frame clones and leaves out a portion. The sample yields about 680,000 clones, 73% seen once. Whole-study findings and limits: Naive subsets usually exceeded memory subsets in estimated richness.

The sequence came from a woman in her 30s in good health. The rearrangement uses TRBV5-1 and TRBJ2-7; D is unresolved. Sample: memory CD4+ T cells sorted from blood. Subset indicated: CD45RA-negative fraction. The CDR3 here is CASSPGGTIPYEQYF. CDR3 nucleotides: TGCGCCAGCAGCCCCGGTGGCACTATACCCTACGAGCAGTACTTC.